This section outlines one T cell receptor (beta chain) sequence together with its context. Its antigen is as yet unknown. The CDR3 is made up of 15 amino acids. Trimming pared 6 bases from V and 10 bases from J, leaving 21 bases between. TCRdb redid the calling of the 5' RACE reads with MiXCR, one entry per CDR3 protein. Of about 340,000 distinct CDR3 sequences listed, under 15% are singletons. The data are from a study of CD8 T cells in ankylosing spondylitis. Whole-study results and caveats: Some of these motif variants have turned up before, in reports on reactive arthritis synovial fluid and blood. From matched ankylosing spondylitis synovial fluid, disease-linked clones were reportedly recovered at significantly enriched levels.

Source material: blood, either unsorted or a sorted T cell fraction (not recorded which). This chain uses TRBV12-3 or TRBV12-4 with TRBJ2-2; a weak D match, TRBD2 (6 bases). The TCR comes from a male donor with ankylosing spondylitis or in good health (not recorded which). The CDR3 DNA reads as TGTGCCAGCAGCTACCCGGGAGACCTAGGGAAGGAGCTGTTTTTT. This encodes CASSYPGDLGKELFF.